One T cell receptor (beta chain) is described in this entry. Trimming stripped 3 bases from V and 3 bases from J, with 13 bases between. The germline CDR1 and CDR2 sequences are SGHAT and FQNNGV. The CDR3 totals 15 residues. Researchers processed graft tissue to release intraepithelial and lamina propria lymphocytes. This sample stems from a study of graft-versus-host responses after intestinal transplantation. Sequenced by immunoSEQ multiplex PCR; TCRdb stores in-frame clones only, minus some. This sample yields about 15,000 clones, of which over 50% are seen a single time; 13% belongs to the top ten.

The specimen comprised ileum tissue, sampled 524 days after transplant. The chain uses TRBV11-2 and TRBJ2-3; possibly TRBD1 for D (7 bases). The sequence came from a human patient who received an intestinal transplant, so some T cells may come from the graft donor. The CDR3 loop reads CASSFTRGRTDTQYF. In DNA, the CDR3 is TGTGCCAGCAGCTTTACCAGGGGGAGGACAGATACGCAGTATTTT.